This TCR beta chain was captured by sequencing in a study of blood T cell repertoires in COVID-19. About the study: PBMCs, B-cell-depleted T cells, or T cells provided the cDNA or gDNA that made up the material.

The method was immunoSEQ multiplex PCR; TCRdb's version includes in-frame clones alone and lacks a portion of them. Among roughly 200,000 clones listed, about nine tenths were seen once. This CDR3 has 15 amino acids. CDR1 is GTSNPN and CDR2 is SVGIG in the germline V gene (reference sequence). The germline V and J ends were trimmed by 4 bases and 4 bases, with 17 bases remaining between them. The genes are TRBV30 and TRBJ1-3; perhaps TRBD1 as D (6 bases). This sequence originates from a man older than 75 with acute or convalescent COVID-19. Sequenced input: peripheral blood. This CDR3 is CAWTRQGMGGNTIYF. CDR3 coding DNA: TGTGCCTGGACCCGCCAGGGGATGGGAGGAAACACCATATATTTT.